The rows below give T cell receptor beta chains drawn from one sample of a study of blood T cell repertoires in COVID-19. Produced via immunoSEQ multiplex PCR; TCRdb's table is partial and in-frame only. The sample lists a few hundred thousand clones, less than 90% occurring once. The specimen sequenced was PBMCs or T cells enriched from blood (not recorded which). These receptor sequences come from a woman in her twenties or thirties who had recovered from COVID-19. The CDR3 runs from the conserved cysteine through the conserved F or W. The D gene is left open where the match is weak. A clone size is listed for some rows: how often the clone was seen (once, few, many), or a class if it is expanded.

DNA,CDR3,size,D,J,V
TGTGCCAGCAGTGCCTGGGGCAGGGGGCGTAATGGCTACACCTTC,CASSAWGRGRNGYTF,NA,TRBD1,TRBJ1-2,TRBV27
TGTGCCACCAGCAGAAATTCCCGGGACAGGGAAGAGACCCAGTACTTC,CATSRNSRDREETQYF,NA,TRBD1,TRBJ2-5,TRBV15
TGTGCCAGCAGTCTCGGTGCCCCCATATATTTT,CASSLGAPIYF,once,NA,TRBJ1-3,TRBV12-3/TRBV12-4
TGTGCCAGCAGTTACAACTCCGGGTCGGTGTACGAGCAGTACTTC,CASSYNSGSVYEQYF,few,NA,TRBJ2-7,TRBV28
TGTGCCAGCAGCCGTGGGACAGCACCCAATCAGCCCCAGCATTTT,CASSRGTAPNQPQHF,NA,TRBD1,TRBJ1-5,TRBV3-1/TRBV3-2
TGTGCCAGCAGCTTATACGGACAGGGGCAAAACATTCAGTACTTC,CASSLYGQGQNIQYF,NA,TRBD1,TRBJ2-4,TRBV13
TGTGCCTGGAGGGGGGACAGGGGTTACGAGCAGTACTTC,CAWRGDRGYEQYF,few,TRBD1,TRBJ2-7,TRBV30
TGCGCCAGCAGCCAAGAGACTACCACAGATACGCAGTATTTT,CASSQETTTDTQYF,once,NA,TRBJ2-3,TRBV4-1
TGTGCCACCAGTGAGCGTACAGGGCGGGAAGCTTTCTTT,CATSERTGREAFF,NA,NA,TRBJ1-1,TRBV24-1
TGTGCCAGCAGTTCCCAGGACAGACTGGGTCGGCCCCAGCATTTT,CASSSQDRLGRPQHF,NA,NA,TRBJ1-5,TRBV28
TGTGCCAGTAGTGACCAGGGGAGATCCTACGAGCAGTACTTC,CASSDQGRSYEQYF,NA,NA,TRBJ2-7,TRBV19
TGTGCCAGTAGTCCATACCGGGACAATAACAATGAGCAGTTCTTC,CASSPYRDNNNEQFF,NA,NA,TRBJ2-1,TRBV19
TGTGCCAGCAGATCCCTATCATTACTTGAAGCTTTCTTT,CASRSLSLLEAFF,once,NA,TRBJ1-1,TRBV6-6
TGTGCCAGCAGCGTAGGACAGGACAATGAGCAGTTCTTC,CASSVGQDNEQFF,NA,NA,TRBJ2-1,TRBV9
TGTGCCAGCAGGCTCCCTCTTGCGGGTTCACCCCTCCACTTT,CASRLPLAGSPLHF,NA,NA,TRBJ1-6,TRBV28
TGTGCCAGCATTCGACAGGGGGGCTCTGGAAACACCATATATTTT,CASIRQGGSGNTIYF,NA,TRBD1,TRBJ1-3,TRBV28
TGTGCCAGTAGTAAGATCGGGCAGGGTTTCTCTGGGGCCAACGTCCTGACTTTC,CASSKIGQGFSGANVLTF,NA,NA,TRBJ2-6,TRBV19
TGTGCCAGCAGTGAATATGCGGGGAGCTACGAGCAGTACTTC,CASSEYAGSYEQYF,NA,NA,TRBJ2-7,TRBV25-1
TGTGCCTGGAGTACCCGACAGGGATCGGCTTTCTTT,CAWSTRQGSAFF,NA,TRBD1,TRBJ1-1,TRBV30
TGTGCCAGCAGCTTGGCAGGGGGCAGCCAAGAGACCCAGTACTTC,CASSLAGGSQETQYF,NA,TRBD1,TRBJ2-5,TRBV5-8
TGTGCCAGCAGCCAAGAGAGGAGCTCCTACGAGCAGTACTTC,CASSQERSSYEQYF,NA,NA,TRBJ2-7,TRBV3-1/TRBV3-2
TGCAGCGTTGAAGTTTCCGGTGATGGCTACACCTTC,CSVEVSGDGYTF,NA,NA,TRBJ1-2,TRBV29-1
TGCGCCAGCAGCCAAGAGTGGCGGGGGGGCCGGGAGACCCAGTACTTC,CASSQEWRGGRETQYF,NA,TRBD2,TRBJ2-5,TRBV4-3
TGCGCCAGCGCGTGGGGCGGGGGAGTGGGCACTGAAGCTTTCTTT,CASAWGGGVGTEAFF,NA,NA,TRBJ1-1,TRBV5-1
TGTGCCAGCAGCCAGAGACTAGCGGGGGGGTACCATGAGCAGTTCTTC,CASSQRLAGGYHEQFF,NA,TRBD2,TRBJ2-1,TRBV14
TGTGCCTATGAGGTACATGGCTACACCTTC,CAYEVHGYTF,NA,NA,TRBJ1-2,TRBV30
TGTGCCACCAGCAGGCAGCGGACAGGGAACACTGAAGCTTTCTTT,CATSRQRTGNTEAFF,once,TRBD1,TRBJ1-1,TRBV15
TGTGCCAGCAGTTACTTGGCAGGGGGCCAATATGGCTACACCTTC,CASSYLAGGQYGYTF,NA,TRBD1,TRBJ1-2,TRBV6-6
TGTGCCAGCCTAATGTGGGACAGGGGGCGGGAGACCCAGTACTTC,CASLMWDRGRETQYF,NA,TRBD1,TRBJ2-5,TRBV5-5
TGTGCCAGCAGTCCTCCCGACTACCCCTCAGGGGACGAGCAGTACTTC,CASSPPDYPSGDEQYF,NA,NA,TRBJ2-7,TRBV2
TGTGCCAGCAGTTACTCGATGAGGCGGGGTGAAGCTTTCTTT,CASSYSMRRGEAFF,NA,NA,TRBJ1-1,TRBV6-2/TRBV6-3
TGCGCCAGCAGCTTTAACTCTCGAGCTGGAAACACCATATATTTT,CASSFNSRAGNTIYF,once,NA,TRBJ1-3,TRBV5-1
TGTGCCAGCAGTGTCGGGTCTGGAAACACCATATATTTT,CASSVGSGNTIYF,NA,NA,TRBJ1-3,TRBV2